The 23 T cell receptor beta chains presented below share a single source sample, sequenced in a study of blood T cells in healthy people across ages. A J-beta primer mix and a sample-barcoded 5' primer were used in a second PCR of roughly 7 to 12 cycles. TCRdb re-derived calls from the 5' RACE reads in MiXCR, one entry per CDR3 protein. The repertoire includes hundreds of thousands of distinct CDR3 sequences, about half of them detected once, and over 15% sits in the top ten. Sequenced: blood. The receptors derive from a man older than 75 in good health.

V and J are TRBV2 and TRBJ1-1; 8 bases align to TRBD1. V trimming: 6 bases; J trimming: 4 bases; junction bases outside the gene matches: 7. The CDR3 spans 14 residues. Per the germline V gene, CDR1 is SNHLY and CDR2 is FYNNEI. As DNA, the CDR3 is TGTGCCAGCAGGAAAGACAGGGGTGGCACTGAAGCTTTCTTT. Translating it yields CASRKDRGGTEAFF. Supplemented by reference TRBV2 and TRBJ1-1, the full variable domain reads EPEVTQTPSHQVTQMGQEVILRCVPISNHLYFYWYRQILGQKVEFLVSFYNNEISEKSEIFDDQFSVERPDGSNFTLKIRSTKLEDSAMYFCASRKDRGGTEAFFGQGTRLTVV.

This clonotype was seen many times. The chain recombines TRBV5-5 with TRBJ2-5, with TRBD2 identical over 15 bases. This CDR3 is 15 amino acids long. CDR1 is SGHKS, CDR2 YYEKEE, per germline (reference sequence). J lost 4 bases, V lost 4 bases, and 2 bases had no gene match. CDR3 protein: CASSGLAGGVETQYF. The CDR3 DNA follows: TGTGCCAGCAGCGGACTAGCGGGAGGGGTAGAGACCCAGTACTTC.

This clonotype has more than one count but fewer than ten. This chain links TRBV7-8 with TRBJ2-3, with 15 bases fitting TRBD2. V trimming: 5 bases; J trimming: 3 bases; junction bases outside the gene matches: 12. The CDR3 has 19 amino acids. The V gene's germline CDR1 is SGHVS and CDR2 FQNEAQ. Here the CDR3 reads CASSLGLAGGPSPTDTQYF. DNA for the CDR3: TGTGCCAGCAGCCTGGGACTAGCGGGAGGCCCTAGCCCTACAGATACGCAGTATTTT. Full variable domain (rest looked up from reference TRBV7-8 and TRBJ2-3): GAGVSQSPRYKVAKRGQDVALRCDPISGHVSLFWYQQALGQGPEFLTYFQNEAQLDKSGLPSDRFFAERPEGSVSTLKIQRTQQEDSAVYLCASSLGLAGGPSPTDTQYFGPGTRLTVL.

This chain joins TRBV2 and TRBJ1-1; 7 nucleotides agree with TRBD1. CDR1 SNHLY and CDR2 FYNNEI come from the germline V gene. This CDR3 contains 12 residues. V lost 7 bases and J lost 4; bases outside the gene matches: 3. The CDR3 reads CASIDRATEAFF. For the CDR3, the DNA is TGTGCCAGCATCGACAGGGCCACTGAAGCTTTCTTT.

On this clonotype: Given a much more abundant clone one base away, this may be a read error. The gene calls are TRBV20-1 and TRBJ2-4; a possible D gene is TRBD2 (6 bases). Per the germline V gene, CDR1 is DFQATT and CDR2 is SNEGSKA (reference sequence). The CDR3 is made up of 15 amino acids. The CDR3 spells CSADGTAGRKNIRYF. The CDR3 region has the DNA TGCAGTGCTGACGGGACTGCGGGGAGGAAAAACATTCGGTACTTC.

V is TRBV12-3 or TRBV12-4 and J is TRBJ1-6; the D gene is possibly TRBD1 (6 bases). Trimming removed 3 bases from V and 10 bases from J, with 16 bases in between. This CDR3 comprises 15 residues. CDR3: CASSLSQGSSSPLHF. CDR3 coding DNA: TGTGCCAGCAGTTTGAGTCAGGGGTCCAGCTCACCCCTCCACTTT.

A few counts support this clonotype. In DNA, the CDR3 is TGCAGTGCGCGAGAGGGCGACAGGGGGTTTTCCTACGAGCAGTACTTC. Its translation is CSAREGDRGFSYEQYF. The rearrangement links TRBV20-1 to TRBJ2-7, with 9 bases that match TRBD1. V dropped 6 bases and J dropped 1; count of bases not matched to a gene: 13. Germline values: CDR1 DFQATT, CDR2 SNEGSKA (reference sequence). This CDR3 comprises 16 residues.

With regard to this clonotype: Since a much larger clone is just one base distant, this may be a read error. The V call is TRBV29-1, the J call TRBJ2-5, with 12 bases that match TRBD2. The junction had 7 bases not matched to a gene; V was cut back by 6 bases and J by 11 bases. The CDR3 totals 12 residues. CDR1 is SQVTM, CDR2 ANQGSEA, per germline. CDR3 residues: CSVFVGTSGQYF. The CDR3, as DNA: TGCAGCGTATTCGTGGGGACTAGCGGGCAGTACTTC. Complete variable domain (other parts from reference TRBV29-1 and TRBJ2-5): SAVISQKPSRDICQRGTSLTIQCQVDSQVTMMFWYRQQPGQSLTLIATANQGSEATYESGFVIDKFPISRPNLTFSTLTVSNMSPEDSSIYLCSVFVGTSGQYFGPGTRLLVL.

The genes are TRBV16 and TRBJ2-7, with 8 bases lining up with TRBD2. The CDR3 extends over 14 amino acids. With 3 bases clipped from V and 6 bases from J, the junction kept 7 bases outside the gene matches. Germline lookup yields CDR1 KGHSY and CDR2 FQNENV. The DNA for the CDR3 is TGTGCCAGCAGCCATACGAAGCGGGAGTCCGAGCAGTACTTC. As protein: CASSHTKRESEQYF.

The chain carries TRBV5-6 and TRBJ2-3; 8 bases are a match to TRBD2. Per germline, CDR1 SGHDT and CDR2 YYEEEE. The CDR3 is 15 amino acids. V lost 6 bases, J lost 4 bases, and 10 bases stayed unmatched. CDR3 DNA: TGTGCCAGCATCCGAAGCGGGGGTTCGTCAGATACGCAGTATTTT. Translating gives CASIRSGGSSDTQYF. The full variable domain, with the rest looked up from reference TRBV5-6 and TRBJ2-3, is DAGVTQSPTHLIKTRGQQVTLRCSPKSGHDTVSWYQQALGQGPQFIFQYYEEEERQRGNFPDRFSGHQFPNYSSELNVNALLLGDSALYLCASIRSGGSSDTQYFGPGTRLTVL.

The chain uses TRBV5-1 and TRBJ1-5, with 8 bases fitting TRBD1. CDR1 is SGHRS and CDR2 is YFSETQ in the germline V gene. The CDR3 covers 15 residues. The V gene end was trimmed by 5 bases and the J gene end by 2 bases; junction bases not matched to a gene: 6. DNA for the CDR3: TGCGCCAGCAGTCCAGGGGGCGCTGGCAATCAGCCCCAGCATTTT. It specifies CASSPGGAGNQPQHF.

The CDR3: CASSQFQETQYF. The DNA of the CDR3 is TGTGCCAGCAGCCAATTCCAAGAGACCCAGTACTTC. This chain uses TRBV25-1 with TRBJ2-5; D not resolved. The V end was cut by 6 bases, the J end by 1 base, with 6 bases between. Germline lookup yields CDR1 MGHDK and CDR2 SYGVNS. CDR3 length: 12 amino acids.

This clonotype was seen a handful of times. V and J are TRBV20-1 and TRBJ2-4, with D hard to call. Judging by the DNA end, TRBJ2-5 fits better; the J call may be wrong. Germline CDR1 DFQATT, CDR2 SNEGSKA (reference sequence). The CDR3 is made up of 15 amino acids. The CDR3 protein is CSEREPISSTETQYF. As DNA, the CDR3 is TGCAGTGAAAGGGAACCGATCAGTTCGACGGAGACCCAGTACTTC.

CDR3 nucleotide sequence: TGTGCCAGCAGCCCCCACCCCTCGACAGATACGCAGTATTTT. This codes for CASSPHPSTDTQYF. J is TRBJ2-3 and V is TRBV3-1; D unclear. The CDR3 runs 14 residues. Per the germline V gene, CDR1 is LGHDT and CDR2 is YNNKEL (reference sequence). The V end lost 4 bases, the J end lost 3 bases, and 11 bases lay between the germline ends.

This clonotype was found many times. The chain couples TRBV27 to TRBJ1-1, with D maybe TRBD1 (5 bases). The CDR3 runs to 13 residues. The germline V and J ends were trimmed by 8 bases and 1 base, with 11 bases remaining between them. Germline lookup yields CDR1 MNHEY and CDR2 SMNVEV (reference sequence). The CDR3 loop is CASGGTRNTEAFF. CDR3 coding DNA: TGTGCCAGCGGGGGGACCAGGAACACTGAAGCTTTCTTT.

This chain links TRBV14 with TRBJ1-2; maybe TRBD1 (6 bases). Trimming cost V 0 bases and J 5 bases, with 10 bases left between them. Germline CDR1 is SGHDN and CDR2 is FVKESK. The CDR3 runs 14 residues. The CDR3 reads CASSQDPGAYGYTF. DNA for the CDR3: TGTGCCAGCAGCCAAGATCCGGGGGCATATGGCTACACCTTC. Combining the CDR3 with reference TRBV14 and TRBJ1-2 gives the whole variable domain EAGVTQFPSHSVIEKGQTVTLRCDPISGHDNLYWYRRVMGKEIKFLLHFVKESKQDESGMPNNRFLAERTGGTYSTLKVQPAELEDSGVYFCASSQDPGAYGYTFGSGTRLTVV.

The V gene is TRBV15, the J gene TRBJ2-1; D assignment may be TRBD1 or TRBD2 (5 bases each). The germline gives CDR1 LNHNV, CDR2 YYDKDF (reference sequence). There are 14 residues in the CDR3. Trimming stripped 4 bases from V and 6 bases from J, with 13 bases between. CDR3 amino acids: CATSNFGTPNEQFF. CDR3 nucleotides: TGTGCCACCAGCAACTTCGGGACGCCCAATGAGCAGTTCTTC.

CDR3 region: CASSPGARNEQFF. The CDR3 region has the DNA TGTGCCAGCAGCCCCGGTGCAAGGAATGAGCAGTTCTTC. V and J are TRBV11-2 and TRBJ2-1; D unclear. Trimming cost V 5 bases and J 7 bases, with 12 bases left between them. Germline CDR1 and CDR2: SGHAT and FQNNGV. The CDR3 consists of 13 residues.

The V gene is TRBV11-2, the J gene TRBJ2-1; possible D gene TRBD2, 7 bases. The germline CDR1 and CDR2 sequences are SGHAT and FQNNGV. V was trimmed by 6 bases and J by 0 bases, leaving 12 bases between them. The CDR3 loop spans 15 amino acids. This CDR3 reads CASSRGGGSYNEQFF. The CDR3 bases are TGTGCCAGCAGTCGCGGGGGCGGCTCCTACAATGAGCAGTTCTTC.

The table lists this clonotype with a count of one. A much larger clone differs by one base, so this may be a read error. The genes are TRBV20-1 and TRBJ2-5; tentative D call: TRBD2 (6 bases). There are 13 residues in the CDR3. Germline values: CDR1 DFQATT, CDR2 SNEGSKA (reference sequence). As DNA, the CDR3 is TGCAGTGCCCTCAGCGGGTATCAAGAGACCCTGTACTTC. Translation gives CSALSGYQETLYF.

V and J are TRBV12-3 or TRBV12-4 and TRBJ2-7, with 11 bases aligning to TRBD2. V shed 5 bases and J 5 bases; nucleotides not matched to a gene: 8. The CDR3 consists of 15 residues. Written as DNA, the CDR3 is TGTGCCAGCAGTCCCACTAGCGGGAGAAGGGACGAGCAGTACTTC. Translating gives CASSPTSGRRDEQYF.

This clonotype was detected only a few times. The CDR3 region has the DNA TGCAGTGCTGGACAGGGATCAGCTAATGAAAAACTGTTTTTT. As protein: CSAGQGSANEKLFF. The chain employs TRBV20-1 and TRBJ1-4; 8 bases match TRBD1. This CDR3 spans 14 amino acids. In germline, CDR1 is DFQATT, CDR2 SNEGSKA (reference sequence). Germline trimming cut 5 bases from V and 3 bases from J; bases unmatched to any gene: 5.

The rearrangement links TRBV6-6 to TRBJ2-3, with no clear D. Trimming took 6 bases from V and 0 from J, leaving 13 bases between them. Per germline, CDR1 MNHNY and CDR2 SVGAGI (reference sequence). The CDR3 runs 15 residues. The DNA for the CDR3 is TGTGCCAGCAGGGACCGCCGAGCTAGCACAGATACGCAGTATTTT. Encoded protein: CASRDRRASTDTQYF.